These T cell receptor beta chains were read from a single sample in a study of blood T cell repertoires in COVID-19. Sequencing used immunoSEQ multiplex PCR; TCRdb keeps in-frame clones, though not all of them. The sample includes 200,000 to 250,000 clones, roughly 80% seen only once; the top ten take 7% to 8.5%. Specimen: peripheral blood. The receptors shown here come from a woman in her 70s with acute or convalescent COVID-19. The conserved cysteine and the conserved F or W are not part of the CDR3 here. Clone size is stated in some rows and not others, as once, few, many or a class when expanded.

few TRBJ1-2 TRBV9 ASSASNWGYT
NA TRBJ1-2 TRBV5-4 ASSFGGYSNYGYT
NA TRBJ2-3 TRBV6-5 ASSYSLAGTTDTQY
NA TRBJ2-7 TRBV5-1 ASSLTSGVSYEQY
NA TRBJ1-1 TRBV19 ASNARHYTEAF
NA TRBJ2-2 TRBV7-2 ASKGGGFTGELF
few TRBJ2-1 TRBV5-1 ASSFNRDNEQF
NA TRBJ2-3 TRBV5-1 ASSPAGVTDTQY
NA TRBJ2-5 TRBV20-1 SASPTFSSGGALQETQY
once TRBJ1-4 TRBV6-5 ASSQFLSREKLF
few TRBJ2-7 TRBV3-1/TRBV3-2 ASSRDFTYEQY
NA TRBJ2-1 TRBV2 ASSTNLRDNEQF
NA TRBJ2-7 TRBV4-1 ASSRPYRGEQY
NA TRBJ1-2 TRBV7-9 ASSLARGSGGYT
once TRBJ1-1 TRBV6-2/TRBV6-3 ASSYSVNGGTLNTEAF
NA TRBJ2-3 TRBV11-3 ASSNSGGSTDTQY
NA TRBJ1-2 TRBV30 AWSVVDGGGYT
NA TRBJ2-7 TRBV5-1 ASSSIWTDEQY
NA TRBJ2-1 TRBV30 AWSEGQFPHEQF
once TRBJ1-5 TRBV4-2 ASSHPGEGYQPQH
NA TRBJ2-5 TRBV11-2 ASSSVSYAGGIQETQY
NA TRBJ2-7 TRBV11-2 ASSLNAGVYYEQY
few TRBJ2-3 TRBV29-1 SVETGASGTQY
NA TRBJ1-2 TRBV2 ASSGTSYGYT
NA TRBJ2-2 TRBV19 ASSAAVSGELF
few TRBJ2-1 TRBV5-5 ASSLRTSGGTYNEQF
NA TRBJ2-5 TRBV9 ASSVASQGSGETQY
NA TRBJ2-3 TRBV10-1 ASSGGQGTPNEDTQY
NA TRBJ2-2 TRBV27 ASGPDLQLAGETGELF